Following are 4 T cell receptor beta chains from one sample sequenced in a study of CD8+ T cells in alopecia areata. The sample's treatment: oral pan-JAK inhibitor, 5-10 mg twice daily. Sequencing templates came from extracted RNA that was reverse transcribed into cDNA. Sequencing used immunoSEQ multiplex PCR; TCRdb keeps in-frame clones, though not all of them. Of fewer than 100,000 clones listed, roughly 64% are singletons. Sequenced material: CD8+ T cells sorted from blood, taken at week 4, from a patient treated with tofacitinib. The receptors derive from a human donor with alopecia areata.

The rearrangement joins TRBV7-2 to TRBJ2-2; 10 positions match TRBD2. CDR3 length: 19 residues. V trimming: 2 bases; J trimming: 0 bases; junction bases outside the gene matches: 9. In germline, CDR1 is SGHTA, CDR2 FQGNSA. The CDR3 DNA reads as TGTGCCAGCAGCTTATGGTTTAGCGGGGGGCGGTCGAACACCGGGGAGCTGTTTTTT. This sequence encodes CASSLWFSGGRSNTGELFF.

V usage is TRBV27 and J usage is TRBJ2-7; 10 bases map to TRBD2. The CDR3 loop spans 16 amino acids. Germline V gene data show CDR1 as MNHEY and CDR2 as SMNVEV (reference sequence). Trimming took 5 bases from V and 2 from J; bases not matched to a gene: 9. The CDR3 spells CASSPLAGGPPYEQYF. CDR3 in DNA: TGTGCCAGCAGTCCATTAGCGGGAGGCCCTCCCTACGAGCAGTACTTC.

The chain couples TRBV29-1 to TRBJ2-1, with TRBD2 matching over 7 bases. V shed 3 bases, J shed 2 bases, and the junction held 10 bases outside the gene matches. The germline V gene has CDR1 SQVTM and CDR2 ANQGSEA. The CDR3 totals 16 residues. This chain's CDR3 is CSVEGLAARTYNEQFF. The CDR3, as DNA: TGCAGCGTTGAGGGGCTAGCGGCCCGTACCTACAATGAGCAGTTCTTC.

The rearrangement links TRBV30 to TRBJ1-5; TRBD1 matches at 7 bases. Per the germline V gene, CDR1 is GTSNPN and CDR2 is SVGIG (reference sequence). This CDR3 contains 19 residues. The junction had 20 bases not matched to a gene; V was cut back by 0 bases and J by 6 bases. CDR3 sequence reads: CAWSVTTDSLYRGAQPQHF. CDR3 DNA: TGTGCCTGGAGTGTTACCACCGACTCCCTATACAGGGGTGCTCAGCCCCAGCATTTT.